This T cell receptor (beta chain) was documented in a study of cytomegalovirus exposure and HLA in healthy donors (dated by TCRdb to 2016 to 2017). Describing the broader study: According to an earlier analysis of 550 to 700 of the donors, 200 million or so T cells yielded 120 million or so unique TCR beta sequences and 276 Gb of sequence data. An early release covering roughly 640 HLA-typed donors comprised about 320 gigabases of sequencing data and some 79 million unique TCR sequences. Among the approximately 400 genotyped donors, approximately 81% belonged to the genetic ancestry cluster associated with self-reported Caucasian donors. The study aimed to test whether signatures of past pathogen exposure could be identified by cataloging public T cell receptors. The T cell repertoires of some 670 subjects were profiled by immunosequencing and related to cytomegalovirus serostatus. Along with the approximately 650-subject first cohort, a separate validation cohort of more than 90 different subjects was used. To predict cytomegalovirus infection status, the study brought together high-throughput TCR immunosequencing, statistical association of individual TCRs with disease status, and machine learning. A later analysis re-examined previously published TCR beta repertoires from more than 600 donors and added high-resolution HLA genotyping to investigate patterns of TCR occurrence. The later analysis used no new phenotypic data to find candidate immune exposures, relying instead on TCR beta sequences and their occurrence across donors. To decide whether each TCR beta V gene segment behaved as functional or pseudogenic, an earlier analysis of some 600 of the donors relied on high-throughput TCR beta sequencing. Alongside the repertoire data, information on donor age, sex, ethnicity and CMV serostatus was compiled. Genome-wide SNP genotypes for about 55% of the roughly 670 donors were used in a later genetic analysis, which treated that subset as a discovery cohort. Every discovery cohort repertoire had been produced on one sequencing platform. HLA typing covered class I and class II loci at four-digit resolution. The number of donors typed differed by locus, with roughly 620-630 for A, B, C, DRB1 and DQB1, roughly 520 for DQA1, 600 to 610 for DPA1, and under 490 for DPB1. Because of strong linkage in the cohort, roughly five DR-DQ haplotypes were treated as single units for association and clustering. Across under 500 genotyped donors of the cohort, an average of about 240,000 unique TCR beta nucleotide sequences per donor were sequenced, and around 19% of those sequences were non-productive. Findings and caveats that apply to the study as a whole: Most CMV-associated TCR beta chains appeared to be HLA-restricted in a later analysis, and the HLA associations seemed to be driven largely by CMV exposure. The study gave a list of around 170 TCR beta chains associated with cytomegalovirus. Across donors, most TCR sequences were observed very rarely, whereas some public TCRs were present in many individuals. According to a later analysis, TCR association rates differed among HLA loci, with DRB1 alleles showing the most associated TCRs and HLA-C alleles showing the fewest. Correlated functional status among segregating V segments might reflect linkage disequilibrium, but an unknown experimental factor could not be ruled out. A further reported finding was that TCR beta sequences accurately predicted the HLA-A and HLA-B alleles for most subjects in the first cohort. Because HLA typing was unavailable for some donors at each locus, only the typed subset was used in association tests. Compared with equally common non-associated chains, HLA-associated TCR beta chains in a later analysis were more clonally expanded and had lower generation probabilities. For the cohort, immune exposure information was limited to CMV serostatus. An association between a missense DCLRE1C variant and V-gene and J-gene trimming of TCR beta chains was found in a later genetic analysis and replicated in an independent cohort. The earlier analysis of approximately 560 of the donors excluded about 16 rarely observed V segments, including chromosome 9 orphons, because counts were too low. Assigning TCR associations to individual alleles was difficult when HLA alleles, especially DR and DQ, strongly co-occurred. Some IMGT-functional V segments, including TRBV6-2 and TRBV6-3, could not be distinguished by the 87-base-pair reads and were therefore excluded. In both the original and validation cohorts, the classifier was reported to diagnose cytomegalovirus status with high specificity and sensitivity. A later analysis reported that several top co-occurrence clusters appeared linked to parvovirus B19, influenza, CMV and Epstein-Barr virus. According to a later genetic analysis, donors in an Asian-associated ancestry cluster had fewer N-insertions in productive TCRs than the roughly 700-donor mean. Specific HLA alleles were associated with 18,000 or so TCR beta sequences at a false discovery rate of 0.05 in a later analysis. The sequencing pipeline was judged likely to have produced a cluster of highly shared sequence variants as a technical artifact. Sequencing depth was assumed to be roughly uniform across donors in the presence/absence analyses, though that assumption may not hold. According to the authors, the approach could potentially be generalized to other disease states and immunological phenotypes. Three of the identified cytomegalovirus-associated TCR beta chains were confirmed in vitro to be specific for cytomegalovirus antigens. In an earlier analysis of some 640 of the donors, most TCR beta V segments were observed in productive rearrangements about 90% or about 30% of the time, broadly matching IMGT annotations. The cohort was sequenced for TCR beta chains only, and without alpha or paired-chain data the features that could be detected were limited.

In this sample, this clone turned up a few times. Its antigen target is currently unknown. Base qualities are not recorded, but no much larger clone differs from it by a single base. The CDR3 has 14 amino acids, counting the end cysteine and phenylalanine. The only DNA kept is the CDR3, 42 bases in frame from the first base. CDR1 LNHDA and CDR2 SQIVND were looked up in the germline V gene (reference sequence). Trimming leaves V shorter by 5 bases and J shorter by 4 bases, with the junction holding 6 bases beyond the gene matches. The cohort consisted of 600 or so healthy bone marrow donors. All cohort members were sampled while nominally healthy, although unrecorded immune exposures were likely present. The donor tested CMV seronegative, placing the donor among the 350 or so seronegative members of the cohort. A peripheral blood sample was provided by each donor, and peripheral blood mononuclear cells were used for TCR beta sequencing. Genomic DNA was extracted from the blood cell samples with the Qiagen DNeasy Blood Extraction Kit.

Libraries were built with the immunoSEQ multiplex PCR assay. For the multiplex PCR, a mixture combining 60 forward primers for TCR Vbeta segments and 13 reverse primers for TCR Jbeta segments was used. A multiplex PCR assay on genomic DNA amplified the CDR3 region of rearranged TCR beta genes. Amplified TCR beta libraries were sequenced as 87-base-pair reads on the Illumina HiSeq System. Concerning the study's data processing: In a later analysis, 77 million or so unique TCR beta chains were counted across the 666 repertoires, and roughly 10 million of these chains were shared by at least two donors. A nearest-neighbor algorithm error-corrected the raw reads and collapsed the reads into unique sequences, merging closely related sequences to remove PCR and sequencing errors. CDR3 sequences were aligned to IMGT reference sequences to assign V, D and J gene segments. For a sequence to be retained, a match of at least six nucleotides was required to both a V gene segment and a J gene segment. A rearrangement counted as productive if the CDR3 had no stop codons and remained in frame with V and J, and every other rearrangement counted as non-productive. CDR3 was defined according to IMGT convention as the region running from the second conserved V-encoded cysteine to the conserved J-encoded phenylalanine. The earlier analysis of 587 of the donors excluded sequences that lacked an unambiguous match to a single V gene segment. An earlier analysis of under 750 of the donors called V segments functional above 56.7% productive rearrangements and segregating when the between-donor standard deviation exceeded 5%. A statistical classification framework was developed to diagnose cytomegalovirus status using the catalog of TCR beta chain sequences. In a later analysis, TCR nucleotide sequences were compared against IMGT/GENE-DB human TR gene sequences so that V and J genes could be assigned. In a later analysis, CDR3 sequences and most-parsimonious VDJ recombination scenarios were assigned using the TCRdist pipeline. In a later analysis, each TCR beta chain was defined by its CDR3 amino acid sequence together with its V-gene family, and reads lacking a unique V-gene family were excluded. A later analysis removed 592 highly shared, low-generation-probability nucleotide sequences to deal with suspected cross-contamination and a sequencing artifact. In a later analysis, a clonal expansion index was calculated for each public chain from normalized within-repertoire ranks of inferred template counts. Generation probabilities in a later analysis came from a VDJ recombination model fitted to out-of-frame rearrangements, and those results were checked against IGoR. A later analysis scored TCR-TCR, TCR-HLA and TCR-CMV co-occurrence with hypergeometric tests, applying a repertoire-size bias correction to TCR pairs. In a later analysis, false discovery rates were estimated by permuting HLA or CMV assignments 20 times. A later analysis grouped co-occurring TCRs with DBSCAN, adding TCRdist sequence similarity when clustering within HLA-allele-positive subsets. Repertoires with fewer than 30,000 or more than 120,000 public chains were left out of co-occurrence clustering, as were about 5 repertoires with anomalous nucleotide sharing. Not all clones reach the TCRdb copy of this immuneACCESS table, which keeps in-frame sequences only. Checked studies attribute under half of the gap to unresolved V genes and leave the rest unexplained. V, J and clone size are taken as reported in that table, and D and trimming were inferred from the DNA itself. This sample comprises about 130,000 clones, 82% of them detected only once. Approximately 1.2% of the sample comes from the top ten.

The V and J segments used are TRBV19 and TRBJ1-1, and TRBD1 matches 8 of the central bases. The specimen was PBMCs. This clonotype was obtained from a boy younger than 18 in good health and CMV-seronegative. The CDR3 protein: CASSLQGASTEAFF. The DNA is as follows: TGTGCCAGTAGTCTCCAGGGGGCGAGCACTGAAGCTTTCTTT.